The 3 T cell receptor beta chains below all came from one sample that was sequenced in a study of cytomegalovirus exposure and HLA in healthy donors. The primer mix had 60 Vbeta and 13 Jbeta primers. The data were produced by immunoSEQ multiplex PCR, yet TCRdb's version contains in-frame clones alone and is incomplete. The table lists under 250,000 clones, about 85% of them singletons, with around 0.23% in the top ten. Sequencing was done on a sample of PBMCs. The receptors derive from a girl aged 2-10 years in good health and CMV-seronegative.

The chain is built from TRBV7-8 and TRBJ2-5; D gene ambiguous. The CDR3 is 15 residues long. The V gene's germline CDR1 is SGHVS and CDR2 FQNEAQ. V lost 1 base to trimming and J lost 1 base, with 10 bases between them. The DNA for the CDR3 is TGTGCCAGCAGCTTAGGGGCACTGACCCAAGAGACCCAGTACTTC. Protein: CASSLGALTQETQYF.

The V call is TRBV2, the J call TRBJ2-3, with D possibly matching TRBD2 (6 bases). There are 15 residues in the CDR3. Trimming left V 6 bases short and J 8 bases short, with 21 bases between. Germline CDR1 and CDR2: SNHLY and FYNNEI. This CDR3 reads CASRDGTSPSGTQYF. The CDR3 nucleotides are TGTGCCAGCAGGGACGGGACTTCCCCCTCGGGTACGCAGTATTTT.

The J gene is TRBJ2-3, the V gene TRBV10-1, with D possibly being TRBD2 (6 bases). Between the trimmed V and J ends, which lost 6 bases and 1 base, there was a span of 14 bases. The germline V gene encodes CDR1 WNHNN and CDR2 SYGVQD (reference sequence). CDR3 length equals 15 residues. In DNA form, the CDR3 reads TGCGCCAGCAGCCTGGTCGGGGGAGGCACAGATACGCAGTATTTT. Protein sequence: CASSLVGGGTDTQYF.